This T cell receptor (beta chain) was identified in a study of tumor-infiltrating lymphocytes in primary liver carcinoma. Study overall: Each sample had roughly 3.65 to 8 million productive TCRbeta reads regardless of tissue type.

The study, taken as a whole, reports: When set against blood, tumors had a significantly higher top-250-clone fraction (p = 0.039).

CDR1 is MNHEY and CDR2 is SVGEGT in the germline V gene. The CDR3 runs to 14 residues. TCR beta cDNA was prepared out of roughly 450 ng total RNA by means of a constant-region primer. Three rounds of nested multiplex PCR with slightly modified ARM-PCR produced TCR beta libraries. TRBV1-TRBV30 forward primers paired with a C-beta reverse primer drove the first two PCR rounds, about 11 cycles each. Each CDR3 protein gets one entry after TCRdb re-called the multiplex PCR reads with MiXCR. The repertoire has approximately 37,000 distinct CDR3 sequences, roughly 75% of them found once; the top ten carry more than 35%. Remarks on this clonotype: Its antigen is undetermined. One end of the junction fails to match germline, which may point to a read error.

Scientists recovered RNA and DNA together from roughly 20-30 mg of unsorted bulk tissue. The sequenced material came from tumor-adjacent normal liver tissue. The J gene is TRBJ2-7, the V gene TRBV6-2 or TRBV6-3, with D possibly matching TRBD2 (6 bases). The source is a man aged 40-49 years with primary liver carcinoma and hepatitis B virus infection. CDR3: CTSSSLLADYEQYF. Here the CDR3 DNA reads TGTACCAGCAGTTCGTTACTAGCCGACTACGAGCAGTACTTC.